Listed below are T cell receptor beta chains from one sample, sequenced in a study of T-cell memory formation after mild COVID-19. TCRdb recomputed calls from the 5' RACE reads with MiXCR, one row per CDR3 protein. The sample shows hundreds of thousands of distinct CDR3 sequences, 17% of them seen only once. The sequencing sample was made of PBMCs or a T cell subset sorted from them (not recorded which). The receptors shown here come from an adult woman who had mild COVID-19 (a few samples of this study predate the infection). Cell type and time point are not known. The CDR3 runs from the conserved cysteine through the conserved F or W. The D gene is left open where the match is weak. The size of a clone is reported for some rows only, either as once, few or many, or as a class for expanded clones.

>TRBD1|TRBJ2-7|TRBV5-1|.
TGCGCCAGCGGGCCTATGACAGGGACCTACGAGCAGTACTTC
CASGPMTGTYEQYF
>.|TRBJ2-7|TRBV12-3/TRBV12-4|.
TGTGCCAGCAGTCCAAATGACAGCGAGCAGTACTTC
CASSPNDSEQYF
>TRBD2|TRBJ2-2|TRBV4-1|.
TGCGCCAGCAGCCCTGGGGGGGTAACCGGGGAGCTGTTTTTT
CASSPGGVTGELFF
>.|TRBJ2-1|TRBV4-2|.
TGTGCCAGCAGCCCAAACCAGCTCGGCAATGAGCAGTTCTTC
CASSPNQLGNEQFF
>.|TRBJ2-1|TRBV7-9|.
TGTGCCAGCAGCACTTCTACCGGGACCAACTACAATGAGCAGTTCTTC
CASSTSTGTNYNEQFF
>.|TRBJ2-1|TRBV6-2/TRBV6-3|few
TGTGCCAGCAGTTACTACGGGGAGTTCAGGAATGAGCAGTTCTTC
CASSYYGEFRNEQFF
>.|TRBJ2-3|TRBV6-2/TRBV6-3|.
TGTGCCAGCAGTTACCCGGATATGGGGGCAGATACGCAGTATTTT
CASSYPDMGADTQYF
>TRBD1|TRBJ2-7|TRBV7-2|few
TGTGCCAGCAGCCAGGGGGTCCAGGGGGCCCACGAGCAGTACTTC
CASSQGVQGAHEQYF
>TRBD2|TRBJ2-3|TRBV6-1|few
TGTGCCAGCAGTGCGACTAGCGATACAGATACGCAGTATTTT
CASSATSDTDTQYF
>.|TRBJ2-7|TRBV5-5|.
TGTGCCAGCAGCTTCAGAGACGGAGACGAGCAGTACTTC
CASSFRDGDEQYF
>TRBD2|TRBJ2-1|TRBV20-1|many
TGCAGTGCTAGAGATCAAGGCGGGAGGGCCCACAATGAGCAGTTCTTC
CSARDQGGRAHNEQFF
>.|TRBJ1-1|TRBV7-3|.
TGTGCCAGCAGCTTACGGGGAGGGGAGGGGAACACTGAAGCTTTCTTT
CASSLRGGEGNTEAFF
>.|TRBJ1-6|TRBV9|few
TGTGCCAGCAGCCGAGGCGGGGCTAATTCACCCCTCCACTTT
CASSRGGANSPLHF
>.|TRBJ1-4|TRBV7-2|few
TGTGCCAGCAGCTTAACAGGGTCTGCAACTAATGAAAAACTGTTTTTT
CASSLTGSATNEKLFF
>TRBD2|TRBJ2-5|TRBV7-9|few
TGTGCCAGCAGCTCGAGTACTAGCGGGAGGGCCTGGGAGACCCAGTACTTC
CASSSSTSGRAWETQYF
>.|TRBJ2-2|TRBV6-5|.
TGTGCCAGCAGGAACAGAGCGAACACCGGGGAGCTGTTTTTT
CASRNRANTGELFF
>.|TRBJ1-2|TRBV7-9|.
TGTGCCAGCAGCTTAGAAGCGGCGGGCTATGGCTACACCTTC
CASSLEAAGYGYTF
>.|TRBJ2-2|TRBV5-6|.
TGTGCCAGCAGCTTCATTGCCGGGGAGCTGTTTTTT
CASSFIAGELFF
>.|TRBJ1-2|TRBV27|few
TGTGCCAGCAGTTTATTTTACAGCACTAACTATGGCTACACCTTC
CASSLFYSTNYGYTF
>TRBD1|TRBJ2-7|TRBV15|.
TGTGCCACCAGCAGAGTGGACAGGGGTGGTTACGAGCAGTACTTC
CATSRVDRGGYEQYF
>.|TRBJ2-1|TRBV20-1|.
TGCAGTGCTCACCACACCGGAGCCAATGAGCAGTTCTTC
CSAHHTGANEQFF
>TRBD2|TRBJ2-1|TRBV15|.
TGTGCCACCAGCAGAGCGGGACTAGCGGGCTTCAATGAGCAGTTCTTC
CATSRAGLAGFNEQFF
>TRBD2|TRBJ2-3|TRBV15|few
TGTGCCACCAGCAGAGAAACTAGCGGGAGCACAGATACGCAGTATTTT
CATSRETSGSTDTQYF
>.|TRBJ2-3|TRBV20-1|few
TGCAGTGCTAGATCATACCCAGATACGCAGTATTTT
CSARSYPDTQYF
>.|TRBJ2-2|TRBV11-2|few
TGTGCCAGCAGCACGGGTTTTAACACCGGGGAGCTGTTTTTT
CASSTGFNTGELFF
>TRBD1|TRBJ1-1|TRBV2|.
TGTGCCAGCAGTGAGAAGTACGTGGGACAGGGGGATGTGAACACTGAAGCTTTCTTT
CASSEKYVGQGDVNTEAFF
>TRBD1|TRBJ2-7|TRBV29-1|few
TGCAGCGTTTCCACCGGGACAGGGAACTACGAGCAGTACTTC
CSVSTGTGNYEQYF
>.|TRBJ1-2|TRBV6-1|.
TGTGCCAGCACCCACTTGAGGACGGACTATGGCTACACCTTC
CASTHLRTDYGYTF
>.|TRBJ1-2|TRBV7-8|few
TGTGCCAGCAGCTTAGCGCAGGGAGCCGATGGCTACACCTTC
CASSLAQGADGYTF
>TRBD2|TRBJ2-5|TRBV24-1|few
TGTGCCACCAGTGATTCGCCGGGACTAGCGGGAGGGCCAGAGACCCAGTACTTC
CATSDSPGLAGGPETQYF
>.|TRBJ2-5|TRBV20-1|.
TGCAGTGCTAGAGTGGGCGGGTGGAAAGAGACCCAGTACTTC
CSARVGGWKETQYF
>.|TRBJ2-3|TRBV24-1|few
TGTGCCACCAGTTGGTCCGGCGGAGGAGCAGATACGCAGTATTTT
CATSWSGGGADTQYF
>.|TRBJ2-1|TRBV4-2|few
TGTGCCAGCAGCCAAGATGAGCTAGCCCCCGTCAATGAGCAGTTCTTC
CASSQDELAPVNEQFF
>TRBD2|TRBJ2-3|TRBV15|.
TGTGCCACCAGCTTTTCCAAGGAGGGACTAGCGGGAGGTGCCGATACGCAGTATTTT
CATSFSKEGLAGGADTQYF
>.|TRBJ1-3|TRBV14|once
TGTGCCAGCAGCTCCTTTACAGGGCTAATATCTGGAAACACCATATATTTT
CASSSFTGLISGNTIYF
>.|TRBJ1-2|TRBV11-3|.
TGTGCCAGCAGTATGGAAGGCTATGGCTACACCTTC
CASSMEGYGYTF
>.|TRBJ1-1|TRBV29-1|.
TGCAGCGTTGAGCTCGACCTGAACACTGAAGCTTTCTTT
CSVELDLNTEAFF
>.|TRBJ2-7|TRBV2|.
TGTGCCAGCAGTGATCAGGACTCCTACGAGCAGTACTTC
CASSDQDSYEQYF
>.|TRBJ1-5|TRBV19|.
TGTGCCAGTAGTATCCAGGGCGGTCAGCCCCAGCATTTT
CASSIQGGQPQHF
>TRBD2|TRBJ2-3|TRBV4-2|.
TGTGCCAGCAGCCTAACCCCGACTAGCGGGAGTACAGATACGCAGTATTTT
CASSLTPTSGSTDTQYF
>.|TRBJ2-7|TRBV10-3|.
TGTGCCATCAGTGTCCAGGGCCCACAAGCTTCCTACGAGCAGTACTTC
CAISVQGPQASYEQYF
>.|TRBJ1-5|TRBV2|once
TGTGCCAGCAGTTACCAAGGAGACAATCAGCCCCAGCATTTT
CASSYQGDNQPQHF
>.|TRBJ2-3|TRBV4-1|many
TGCGCCAGCAGCCTCTCGGGACCGGTCACAGATACGCAGTATTTT
CASSLSGPVTDTQYF
>.|TRBJ2-5|TRBV20-1|.
TGCAGTGGGTACCAAGAGACCCAGTACTTC
CSGYQETQYF
>TRBD2|TRBJ2-2|TRBV7-6|few
TGTGCCAGCAGCCCACGGGGGGACGGGGAGCTGTTTTTT
CASSPRGDGELFF
>.|TRBJ2-1|TRBV5-1|many
TGTGCCAGCAGCTTAGGTGGGAGCGGCTCCTACAATGAGCAGTTCTTC
CASSLGGSGSYNEQFF